This T cell receptor beta chain was sequenced in a study of T cell responses to AZD1222 COVID-19 vaccine. Profiling relied on immunoSEQ multiplex PCR, and the TCRdb table lists in-frame clones only, not all of them. Here the sample spans about 80,000 clones, 80% to 90% being singletons. In germline, CDR1 is MDHEN, CDR2 SYDVKM. This CDR3 spans 18 amino acids. Trimming shortened V by 3 bases and J by 2 bases, and 20 bases separated the two germline ends. J is TRBJ1-5 and V is TRBV28, with D possibly matching TRBD1 (5 bases). The source is an adult who received the AZD1222 COVID-19 vaccine. The material was peripheral blood, obtained 28 days after the second AZD1222 dose. The CDR3 region has the DNA TGTGCCAGCAGTTTGGGACTCGGGAGTGGGATTGGCAATCAGCCCCAGCATTTT. Amino acid sequence: CASSLGLGSGIGNQPQHF. The full variable domain, with the rest looked up from reference TRBV28 and TRBJ1-5, is DVKVTQSSRYLVKRTGEKVFLECVQDMDHENMFWYRQDPGLGLRLIYFSYDVKMKEKGDIPEGYSVSREKKERFSLILESASTNQTSMYLCASSLGLGSGIGNQPQHFGDGTRLSIL.